The rows below give T cell receptor beta chains drawn from one sample of a study of T cell responses to AZD1222 COVID-19 vaccine. The method was immunoSEQ multiplex PCR; TCRdb's version includes in-frame clones alone and lacks a portion of them. Of around 99,000 clones listed, 87% were seen once; the top ten hold roughly 5%. The sequencing used peripheral blood, collected on day 0 of AZD1222 vaccination. The receptors come from an adult in good health. The CDR3 runs from the conserved cysteine through the conserved F or W. D genes are given only for firm matches. Size values are once, few and many counts, or a class for expanded clones, and some rows have none.

D gene	V gene	clone size	J gene	CDR3 protein	CDR3 DNA
TRBD1	TRBV2	.	TRBJ1-3	CASSGGTAGNTIYF	TGTGCCAGCAGTGGAGGGACAGCTGGAAACACCATATATTTT
.	TRBV12-5	.	TRBJ1-1	CASGSDSTEAFF	TGTGCTAGTGGTTCTGATTCCACTGAAGCTTTCTTT
.	TRBV6-6	.	TRBJ2-4	CASRPTGSLAKNIQYF	TGTGCCAGCAGACCAACGGGGTCTCTAGCCAAAAACATTCAGTACTTC
TRBD1	TRBV18	.	TRBJ2-1	CASSHGQGGVSSSYNEQFF	TGTGCCAGCTCACATGGACAGGGAGGAGTCTCTAGCTCCTACAATGAGCAGTTCTTC
.	TRBV5-4	.	TRBJ1-4	CASSLGVVNEKLFF	TGTGCCAGCAGCTTGGGAGTCGTCAATGAAAAACTGTTTTTT
.	TRBV3-1/TRBV3-2	.	TRBJ1-3	CASSAGSSGNTIYF	TGTGCCAGCAGCGCAGGGAGCTCTGGAAACACCATATATTTT
.	TRBV6-6	.	TRBJ1-5	CASSYSPNQPQHF	TGTGCCAGCAGTTACTCCCCGAATCAGCCCCAGCATTTT
TRBD1	TRBV29-1	.	TRBJ2-7	CSAGQGIVNEQYF	TGCAGCGCCGGACAGGGGATCGTGAACGAGCAGTACTTC
.	TRBV18	.	TRBJ2-1	CASSPLQEREDEQFF	TGTGCCAGCTCACCCTTGCAGGAAAGAGAGGATGAGCAGTTCTTC
.	TRBV12-3/TRBV12-4	.	TRBJ2-7	CASSLSGEQYF	TGTGCCAGCAGTTTATCGGGCGAGCAGTACTTC
TRBD1	TRBV6-4	.	TRBJ1-1	CATRDRGSGTEAFF	TGTGCCACCCGGGACAGGGGGTCCGGCACTGAAGCTTTCTTT
TRBD1	TRBV5-1	.	TRBJ1-6	CASSIDRDSPLHF	TGCGCCAGCAGCATCGACAGGGATTCACCCCTCCACTTT
TRBD2	TRBV10-2	.	TRBJ2-7	CASNPLAGGPHEQYF	TGCGCCAGCAACCCTCTAGCGGGGGGCCCTCACGAGCAGTACTTC
.	TRBV3-1/TRBV3-2	.	TRBJ2-3	CASSPVRSTDTQYF	TGTGCCAGCAGCCCTGTGCGGAGCACAGATACGCAGTATTTT
.	TRBV6-4	few	TRBJ2-1	CASSVGGGNDEQFF	TGTGCCAGCAGTGTAGGGGGGGGGAACGATGAGCAGTTCTTC
.	TRBV10-3	once	TRBJ1-6	CAISEQEGSPLHF	TGTGCCATCAGTGAGCAGGAGGGTTCACCCCTCCACTTT
.	TRBV29-1	.	TRBJ1-2	CSCDRRAPEHGYTF	TGCAGCTGCGACCGCAGGGCCCCCGAACATGGCTACACCTTC
TRBD1	TRBV6-5	.	TRBJ1-4	CANDRTGEEKLFF	TGTGCCAACGATAGGACAGGGGAGGAAAAACTGTTTTTT
.	TRBV6-1	once	TRBJ1-2	CASSEGLAGSNYGYTF	TGTGCCAGCAGTGAAGGGCTTGCAGGGTCTAACTATGGCTACACCTTC
.	TRBV3-1/TRBV3-2	once	TRBJ1-4	CASSQEVGAGEKLFF	TGTGCCAGCAGCCAAGAAGTAGGGGCGGGAGAAAAACTGTTTTTT
TRBD1	TRBV28	.	TRBJ1-2	CASSLGTVNYGYTF	TGTGCCAGCAGTTTGGGGACAGTAAACTATGGCTACACCTTC
.	TRBV6-1	.	TRBJ2-7	CASSEEVVSEQYF	TGTGCCAGCAGTGAAGAGGTGGTTAGCGAGCAGTACTTC
.	TRBV10-3	.	TRBJ2-1	CAISDPAMSSYNEQFF	TGTGCCATCAGTGATCCGGCCATGAGCTCCTACAATGAGCAGTTCTTC
TRBD1	TRBV7-2	.	TRBJ1-2	CASSPDRGHYGYTF	TGTGCCAGCAGCCCAGACAGGGGACACTATGGCTACACCTTC
TRBD1	TRBV25-1	.	TRBJ2-2	CASWTGGSGELFF	TGTGCCAGCTGGACAGGGGGCTCCGGGGAGCTGTTTTTT
TRBD2	TRBV10-3	.	TRBJ2-1	CAIRPGLGYNEQFF	TGTGCCATCAGGCCGGGACTAGGATACAATGAGCAGTTCTTC
.	TRBV28	.	TRBJ2-4	CASSPEPVAKNIQYF	TGTGCCAGCAGCCCTGAGCCGGTAGCCAAAAACATTCAGTACTTC
.	TRBV28	.	TRBJ1-2	CASSLWSGPDYGYTF	TGTGCCAGCAGTTTATGGTCAGGGCCGGACTATGGCTACACCTTC
.	TRBV2	.	TRBJ2-2	CATKGIDTGELFF	TGTGCCACCAAGGGTATCGACACCGGGGAGCTGTTTTTT
.	TRBV13	.	TRBJ1-1	CASSLERAGGLEAEAFF	TGTGCCAGCAGCTTAGAGCGCGCTGGGGGCCTCGAAGCTGAAGCTTTCTTT
.	TRBV24-1	.	TRBJ1-2	CATSQEINYGYTF	TGTGCCACCAGTCAGGAGATTAACTATGGCTACACCTTC
.	TRBV5-4	.	TRBJ1-1	CASSSGTRGTEAFF	TGTGCCAGCAGTTCAGGTACTCGCGGCACTGAAGCTTTCTTT
TRBD1	TRBV5-1	.	TRBJ2-5	CASGPQGVETQYF	TGCGCCAGCGGCCCTCAGGGGGTAGAGACCCAGTACTTC
.	TRBV19	once	TRBJ2-3	CASIGGAHGTDTQYF	TGTGCCAGTATTGGGGGCGCACACGGCACAGATACGCAGTATTTT
TRBD1	TRBV7-9	.	TRBJ2-2	CASEWGQNDRELFF	TGTGCCAGCGAGTGGGGACAGAACGACCGGGAGCTGTTTTTT
.	TRBV5-1	.	TRBJ2-1	CASTRVTVYNEQFF	TGCGCCAGCACCAGGGTTACCGTATACAATGAGCAGTTCTTC
TRBD2	TRBV2	.	TRBJ2-7	CASSELAGGGYEQYF	TGTGCCAGCAGTGAGTTGGCGGGGGGAGGCTACGAGCAGTACTTC
.	TRBV15	.	TRBJ2-1	CATSRSRDKNNEQFF	TGTGCCACCAGCAGGTCCCGGGACAAAAACAATGAGCAGTTCTTC
.	TRBV6-2/TRBV6-3	.	TRBJ1-4	CASSYAEKANEKLFF	TGTGCCAGCAGTTACGCGGAGAAAGCTAATGAAAAACTGTTTTTT
.	TRBV27	.	TRBJ1-6	CASSLSSHNSPLHF	TGTGCCAGCAGTTTATCGTCCCATAATTCACCCCTCCACTTT
.	TRBV6-2/TRBV6-3	once	TRBJ1-1	CASSYSQNTEAFF	TGTGCCAGCAGTTACTCACAAAACACTGAAGCTTTCTTT
.	TRBV19	few	TRBJ2-2	CASRSDLTGNTGELFF	TGTGCCAGTAGATCCGACCTAACGGGGAACACCGGGGAGCTGTTTTTT